The 27 T cell receptor beta chains below all came from one sample that was sequenced in a study of cytomegalovirus exposure and HLA in healthy donors. Primers: 60 Vbeta forward and 13 Jbeta reverse. Some clones are missing from TCRdb's copy, which holds only in-frame ones; the method was immunoSEQ multiplex PCR. The table lists about 150,000 clones, 73% of them singletons. The specimen sequenced was PBMCs. The receptors were sampled from a woman between 18 and 29 years old in good health and CMV-seropositive.

This rearrangement joins TRBV11-2 to TRBJ1-1; D is unclear. There are 15 residues in the CDR3. V lost 1 base and J lost 8, with 17 bases in between. CDR1 is SGHAT and CDR2 is FQNNGV in the germline V gene. CDR3 DNA sequence: TGTGCCAGCAGCTTAGCTCTCGGTCACGAAAAAGAAGCTTTCTTT. Residues: CASSLALGHEKEAFF.

This clone appeared a single time. This rearrangement joins TRBV27 to TRBJ2-4; 10 bases are a match to TRBD1. Trimming cost V 5 bases and J 6 bases; bases outside gene matches: 7. Germline V CDR1 and CDR2: MNHEY, SMNVEV (reference sequence). The CDR3 consists of 15 residues. This CDR3 reads CASSKPGQGRNIQYF. As DNA, the CDR3 is TGTGCCAGCAGTAAACCGGGACAGGGGAGAAACATTCAGTACTTC.

The V gene is TRBV19, the J gene TRBJ1-4, with D possibly being TRBD1 (6 bases). Between the trimmed V and J ends, which lost 5 bases and 0 bases, there was a span of 19 bases. The CDR3 is made up of 18 amino acids. Per germline, CDR1 LNHDA and CDR2 SQIVND (reference sequence). This CDR3 is CASSGLDSRFATNEKLFF. The DNA of the CDR3 is TGTGCCAGTAGTGGCCTGGACAGCCGCTTCGCAACTAATGAAAAACTGTTTTTT.

V and J are TRBV4-3 and TRBJ2-3, with unresolved D. The CDR3 is 14 residues long. The ends were cut back, 0 bases at V and 9 bases at J, with 13 bases in the middle. Germline values: CDR1 LGHNA, CDR2 YSLEER. As DNA, the CDR3 is TGCGCCAGCAGCCAAGATTACCGAGTCGGGACGCAGTATTTT. Translating gives CASSQDYRVGTQYF.

The chain links TRBV19 to TRBJ1-3; the match to TRBD1 covers 8 bases. Germline V gene lookup returns CDR1 LNHDA and CDR2 SQIVND (reference sequence). V shed 3 bases and J 8 bases; nucleotides not matched to a gene: 9. CDR3 length: 15 residues. The CDR3 DNA follows: TGTGCCAGTAGTATCCAGGGGGCTATTGAGTACACCATATATTTT. Its protein product is CASSIQGAIEYTIYF.

V gene TRBV19 combines with J gene TRBJ2-7, with D maybe TRBD2 (7 bases). This CDR3 region has 15 residues. The germline V gene encodes CDR1 LNHDA and CDR2 SQIVND (reference sequence). V was pared by 1 base and J by 2 bases, with 12 bases between. For the CDR3, the DNA is TGTGCCAGTAGTATAGGGGGGGGGCTTACCTACGAGCAGTACTTC. Protein sequence: CASSIGGGLTYEQYF.

The chain couples TRBV21-1 to TRBJ2-4; the DNA was not used to check the table's D call, TRBD2. TRBV21-1 is given as a pseudogene. The CDR3 has 15 amino acids. DNA for the CDR3: TGTGCCAGCAGCAGGATAAGCGGGGGGGCAAACATTCAGTACTTC. It codes for CASSRISGGANIQYF.

The chain combines TRBV4-3 with TRBJ1-2; 8 positions agree with TRBD1. With V trimmed by 0 bases and J by 7 bases, 4 bases remained unmatched. CDR3 length: 14 amino acids. Per germline, CDR1 LGHNA and CDR2 YSLEER. This chain's CDR3 is CASSQDLTGGGYTF. DNA of the CDR3: TGCGCCAGCAGCCAAGATTTAACAGGGGGTGGCTACACCTTC.

Concerning this clone: The junction does not match germline at one end; this may be a read error. Other DNA sequences in the sample encode the same CDR3. This chain uses TRBV2 with TRBJ2-3; no reliable D call. Looked up from germline, CDR1 is SNHLY and CDR2 is FYNNEI. The CDR3 is 15 residues long. The CDR3 nucleotides are TGTGCCAGCAGTGACCCAGGAATCCGCACAGATACGCAGTACTTT. It encodes CASSDPGIRTDTQYF.

The rearrangement links TRBV6-1 to TRBJ1-2; the match to TRBD1 covers 11 bases. Looked up from germline, CDR1 is MNHNS and CDR2 is SASEGT. After removal of 7 bases from V and 6 bases from J, the junction contained 10 bases not matched to a gene. This CDR3 spans 15 amino acids. The CDR3 reads CASTEVGQGGHGYTF. The CDR3 nucleotides read TGTGCCAGCACCGAGGTGGGACAGGGGGGACATGGCTACACCTTC.

The gene calls are TRBV25-1 and TRBJ2-5; tentative D call: TRBD2 (7 bases). V was trimmed by 1 base and J by 4 bases, leaving 10 bases between them. This CDR3 has 14 residues. Germline CDR1 is MGHDK and CDR2 is SYGVNS. CDR3 sequence (DNA): TGTGCCAGCAGTGAATTAGGGGGGGGAGAGACCCAGTACTTC. Amino acids: CASSELGGGETQYF.

This chain links TRBV2 with TRBJ2-5, with TRBD2 as a possible D gene (7 bases). Germline V gene sequence: CDR1 SNHLY, CDR2 FYNNEI. The ends were cut back, 3 bases at V and 7 bases at J, with 18 bases in the middle. The length of the CDR3 is 15 residues. The CDR3 coding sequence is TGTGCCAGCAGTGACCGCGGGGGCAGTGGAGGGACCCAGTACTTC. Amino acids: CASSDRGGSGGTQYF.

V usage is TRBV7-3 and J usage is TRBJ2-3; tentative D call: TRBD2 (7 bases). Germline CDR1 is SGHTA and CDR2 is FQGTGA. Deletions cut 3 bases from V and 0 bases from J, with 13 bases between. This CDR3 is built from 16 residues. In DNA, the CDR3 is TGTGCCAGCAGCTTGGTAGGGGGGGGTAGCACAGATACGCAGTATTTT. Protein: CASSLVGGGSTDTQYF.

The rearrangement links TRBV11-2 to TRBJ1-2; D may be TRBD1 (6 bases). The CDR3 is 12 amino acids. The V gene's germline CDR1 is SGHAT and CDR2 FQNNGV. V was trimmed by 9 bases and J by 2 bases, leaving 10 bases between them. The DNA for the CDR3 is TGTGCCAGTGAGGACAGCAACTATGGCTACACCTTC. It codes for CASEDSNYGYTF. Full variable domain (remainder filled in from reference TRBV11-2 and TRBJ1-2): EAGVAQSPRYKIIEKRQSVAFWCNPISGHATLYWYQQILGQGPKLLIQFQNNGVVDDSQLPKDRFSAERLKGVDSTLKIQPAKLEDSAVYLCASEDSNYGYTFGSGTRLTVV.

V usage is TRBV4-1 and J usage is TRBJ2-7; 7 bases match TRBD1. The J segment lost 0 bases and the V segment lost 5 bases, leaving 7 bases of the junction unmatched. This CDR3 is built from 15 residues. Germline-derived CDR1 and CDR2 are MGHRA and YSYEKL. The DNA for the CDR3 is TGCGCCAGCAGCGAAGGGACAGCGAGCTCCTACGAGCAGTACTTC. Amino acids: CASSEGTASSYEQYF.

CDR3 protein: CASSPSGLAANEQFF. For the CDR3, the DNA is TGTGCCAGCAGCCCCTCGGGGCTAGCGGCCAATGAGCAGTTCTTC. V usage is TRBV9 and J usage is TRBJ2-1; 7 bases align to TRBD2. The junction had 10 bases not matched to a gene; V was cut back by 4 bases and J by 6 bases. Germline V gene sequence: CDR1 SGDLS, CDR2 YYNGEE. The CDR3 extends over 15 amino acids.

The rearrangement links TRBV7-9 to TRBJ2-1; 10 nucleotides match TRBD1. CDR1 and CDR2 (germline): SEHNR, FQNEAQ (reference sequence). With V trimmed by 0 bases and J by 8 bases, 10 bases remained unmatched. The CDR3 contains 17 residues. In nucleotides, the CDR3 is TGTGCCAGCAGCTTAGCGGGGGGACAGGGGCGGCGAGATGAGCAGTTCTTC. Protein: CASSLAGGQGRRDEQFF.

The rearrangement links TRBV27 to TRBJ2-7, with D tentatively TRBD1 (6 bases). V was cut by 6 bases and J by 5 bases, with 14 bases left in between. Germline values: CDR1 MNHEY, CDR2 SMNVEV (reference sequence). This CDR3 spans 13 amino acids. The CDR3: CASSLGGPDEQYF. The CDR3 nucleotides read TGTGCCAGCAGCCTAGGGGGACCAGACGAGCAGTACTTC.

This rearrangement joins TRBV7-8 to TRBJ1-2; the match to TRBD1 covers 9 bases. CDR3 length: 15 residues. CDR1 is SGHVS, CDR2 FQNEAQ, per germline. Trimming at V came to 1 base and at J to 8 bases, leaving 8 bases not matched to a gene. CDR3 region: CASSLERGQGGGYTF. DNA for the CDR3: TGTGCCAGCAGCTTAGAACGGGGACAGGGAGGAGGCTACACCTTC. Filled out from reference TRBV7-8 and TRBJ1-2, the complete variable domain reads GAGVSQSPRYKVAKRGQDVALRCDPISGHVSLFWYQQALGQGPEFLTYFQNEAQLDKSGLPSDRFFAERPEGSVSTLKIQRTQQEDSAVYLCASSLERGQGGGYTFGSGTRLTVV.

This clone was observed a single time. Other DNA sequences in the sample encode the same CDR3. J is TRBJ2-7 and V is TRBV12-5; D remains ambiguous. There are 11 residues in the CDR3. Trimming stripped 9 bases from V and 3 bases from J, with 9 bases between. Per the germline V gene, CDR1 is LGHNT and CDR2 is FRNRAP. CDR3 in DNA: TGTGCTAGCGGTACCTACTACGAGCAGTACTTC. This sequence encodes CASGTYYEQYF. The full variable domain, rest sourced from reference TRBV12-5 and TRBJ2-7, is DARVTQTPRHKVTEMGQEVTMRCQPILGHNTVFWYRQTMMQGLELLAYFRNRAPLDDSGMPKDRFSAEMPDATLATLKIQPSEPRDSAVYFCASGTYYEQYFGPGTRLTVT.

The CDR3 DNA sequence: TGTGCCAGCAGTCCTTATTACGAGCAGTACTTC. This sequence encodes CASSPYYEQYF. This sequence joins TRBV6-1 and TRBJ2-7; D not resolved. Germline CDR1 is MNHNS and CDR2 is SASEGT. Trimming cost V 5 bases and J 4 bases, with 6 bases left between them. CDR3 length: 11 residues.

The V gene is TRBV25-1, the J gene TRBJ2-1; 7 bases fit TRBD1. The V segment lost 6 bases and the J segment 2 bases; nucleotides outside the gene matches: 4. This CDR3 is built from 14 residues. The germline CDR1 and CDR2 sequences are MGHDK and SYGVNS. The CDR3 nucleotides are TGTGCCAGCAGCCGGGACAGTCCCTACAATGAGCAGTTCTTC. Its protein is CASSRDSPYNEQFF.

The chain has TRBV4-2 and TRBJ2-3; no firm D call. The germline CDR1 and CDR2 sequences are LGHNA and YNFKEQ. Trimming left V 0 bases short and J 0 bases short, with 16 bases between. The CDR3 covers 18 residues. The CDR3 reads CASSQDEVTTSSTDTQYF. The CDR3 coding sequence is TGTGCCAGCAGCCAAGATGAGGTCACAACTTCTAGCACAGATACGCAGTATTTT.

This clone is a singleton in its sample. The chain couples TRBV7-2 to TRBJ1-1; no definite D call. The V gene lost 2 bases and the J gene lost 2 bases, with 12 bases spanning the gap. Germline loops: CDR1 SGHTA, CDR2 FQGNSA. The CDR3 has 15 residues. This CDR3 reads CASSLSNTFNTEAFF. The CDR3 DNA sequence: TGTGCCAGCAGCTTAAGTAACACGTTTAACACTGAAGCTTTCTTT.

This chain joins TRBV30 and TRBJ1-3; D remains ambiguous. Germline CDR1 is GTSNPN and CDR2 is SVGIG (reference sequence). The V gene lost 5 bases and the J gene lost 7 bases, with 27 bases spanning the gap. The CDR3 loop spans 17 amino acids. The CDR3 sequence: CAWRTNGGGVHRNTIYF. DNA of the CDR3: TGTGCCTGGCGTACCAACGGCGGAGGAGTGCACCGCAACACCATATATTTT.

The V gene is TRBV5-1, the J gene TRBJ2-7, with D perhaps TRBD2 (6 bases). The CDR3 extends over 15 amino acids. Trimming took off 2 bases at V and 0 bases at J, with 12 bases between the two ends. Germline lookup yields CDR1 SGHRS and CDR2 YFSETQ. CDR3 DNA sequence: TGCGCCAGCAGCTTTACAGGACTAAGCTCCTACGAGCAGTACTTC. Protein: CASSFTGLSSYEQYF.

A remark on this clone: The same CDR3 also results from other DNA sequences found in this sample. This sequence joins TRBV5-1 and TRBJ2-1; 8 nucleotides align to TRBD2. Germline values: CDR1 SGHRS, CDR2 YFSETQ. CDR3 length: 16 residues. After removal of 2 bases from V and 0 bases from J, the junction contained 4 bases not matched to a gene. CDR3 loop: CASSFSGASSYNEQFF. The DNA for the CDR3 is TGCGCCAGCAGCTTTAGCGGGGCGAGCTCCTACAATGAGCAGTTCTTC.